This T cell receptor beta chain was recovered during a study of molecular identifiers for immune sequencing clone quantification. Sorted inputs of roughly 20,000 to 1,000,000 cells, with 10%, 30% or 50% RNA, yielded naive CD8 libraries. Whole-study results and caveats: In CMV-specific effectors, clones above 20 copies held over 98% of molecules; naive, under 1%.

TCRdb ran MiXCR on the PCR reads and lists one entry per CDR3 protein. The sample lists about 100,000 distinct CDR3 sequences, under 40% occurring once. Germline V gene sequence: CDR1 SGHNT, CDR2 YYREEE (reference sequence). The CDR3 extends over 15 amino acids. Trimming cost V 1 base and J 1 base, with 12 bases left between them. This clonotype was observed a few times. The antigen is not known. The chain employs TRBV5-4 and TRBJ2-7; D not certain. The receptor's source is a human donor in good health. Some libraries in this study had Jurkat cell RNA spiked in. The specimen was naive CD8+ T cells from blood, with Jurkat cell RNA spiked in. Subset defined: FACS-sorted CD8+CD4-CCR7+CD45RA+ naive T cells. The chain's CDR3 is CASSLIAARSYEQYF. CDR3 DNA: TGTGCCAGCAGCTTGATTGCGGCCAGGTCCTACGAGCAGTACTTC.